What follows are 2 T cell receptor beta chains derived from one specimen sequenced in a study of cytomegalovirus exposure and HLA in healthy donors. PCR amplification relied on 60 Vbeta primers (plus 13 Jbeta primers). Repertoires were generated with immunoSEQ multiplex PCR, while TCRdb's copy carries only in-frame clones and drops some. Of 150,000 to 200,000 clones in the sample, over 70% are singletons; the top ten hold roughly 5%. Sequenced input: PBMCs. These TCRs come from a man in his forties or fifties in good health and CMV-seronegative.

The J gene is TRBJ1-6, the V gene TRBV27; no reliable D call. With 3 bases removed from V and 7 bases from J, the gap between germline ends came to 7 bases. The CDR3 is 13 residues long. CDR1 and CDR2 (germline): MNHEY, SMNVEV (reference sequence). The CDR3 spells CASSLHRNSPLHF. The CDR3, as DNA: TGTGCCAGCAGTTTGCACAGAAATTCACCCCTCCACTTT.

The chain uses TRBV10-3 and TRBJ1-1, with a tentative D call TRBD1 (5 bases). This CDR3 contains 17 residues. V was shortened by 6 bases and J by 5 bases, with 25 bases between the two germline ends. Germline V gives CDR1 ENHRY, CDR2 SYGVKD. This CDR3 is CAISDPSKRLEGTEAFF. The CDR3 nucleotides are TGTGCCATCAGCGACCCATCAAAACGACTAGAGGGGACTGAAGCTTTCTTT.